This record looks at one T cell receptor (beta chain) sequence and its context. Its antigen is not known. The CDR3 is 14 residues long. CDR1 is MGHRA, CDR2 YSYEKL, per germline. The PCR used 60 Vbeta and 13 Jbeta primers. The method was immunoSEQ multiplex PCR; TCRdb's version includes in-frame clones alone and lacks a portion of them. The top ten hold around 2.1% of the sample, which has 100,000 or so clones, 70% to 80% seen once. This record belongs to a study of cytomegalovirus exposure and HLA in healthy donors. Study-level points and caveats: Productive rates of about 87% or about 30% were seen for most TCR beta V segments in an earlier analysis. Later on, an analysis showed TCR association rates differing by HLA locus, with DRB1 the most and HLA-C the fewest. The HLA-A and HLA-B alleles of most subjects were reportedly predicted accurately from TCR beta sequences. A cluster of highly shared sequence variants was likely a sequencing artifact.

Sequencing was performed on PBMCs. This clonotype was obtained from a man younger than 40 in good health and CMV-seronegative. This chain connects TRBV4-1 to TRBJ2-5, with D unresolved. The J call is in doubt because the DNA end fits TRBJ2-7 better. CDR3 in DNA: TGCGCCAGCAGCCAAGTAAGCCGTCACTACGAGCAGTACTTC. This gives the protein CASSQVSRHYEQYF.